This T cell receptor beta chain was identified in a study of identical twins. Deletions cut 4 bases from V and 2 bases from J, with 12 bases between. CDR3 length: 14 residues. The V gene's germline CDR1 is MNHEY and CDR2 SVGAGI. Using its own MiXCR run on the 5' RACE reads, TCRdb lists one record per CDR3 protein. The sample has around 250,000 distinct CDR3 sequences, roughly 13% seen once. This clonotype was counted a few times. These data were also reused for a study on yellow fever vaccine responses in identical twins.

Specimen: memory (CD45RO+) T cells sorted from blood. This clonotype was obtained from a woman between 18 and 29 years old in good health. The V call is TRBV6-5, the J call TRBJ2-7; weak D call: TRBD1 (6 bases). The CDR3 protein is CASSFRDIPYEQYF. Here the CDR3 DNA reads TGTGCCAGCAGTTTCCGGGACATCCCCTACGAGCAGTACTTC.